A selection of T cell receptor beta chains follows, all from one sample in a study of T cell changes during pregnancy in multiple sclerosis. Produced via immunoSEQ multiplex PCR; TCRdb's table is partial and in-frame only. This repertoire shows 39,000 or so clones, about 91% found once; its top ten account for 12%. The sequenced sample was CD8+ T cells from peripheral blood mononuclear cells, obtained after pregnancy. The receptors were sampled from a female donor with multiple sclerosis, enrolled in a pregnancy study. CDR3s include the opening cysteine and the closing phenylalanine or tryptophan. The order of the fields is V gene, D gene, clone size, J gene, CDR3 DNA, CDR3 protein. The D gene is left open where the match is weak. Expanded clones are given a class, and other clones once, few, many or no size at all.

>TRBV10-3|TRBD2|-|TRBJ2-1
TGTGCCATCAGGGGACTAGCGGACAATGAGCAGTTCTTC
CAIRGLADNEQFF
>TRBV28|-|-|TRBJ2-7
TGTGCCAGCAGTTTACAGGGCGGACCTCTCGACGAGCAGTACTTC
CASSLQGGPLDEQYF
>TRBV13|TRBD2|-|TRBJ2-1
TGTGCCAGCAGCGTCACTAGCGGGAGGTACAATGAGCAGTTCTTC
CASSVTSGRYNEQFF
>TRBV6-1|TRBD1|-|TRBJ2-6
TGTGCCAGCAGTGAAGTTACAGGGGGCGCCGGTGTATCCGGGGCCAACGTCCTGACTTTC
CASSEVTGGAGVSGANVLTF
>TRBV27|TRBD2|-|TRBJ2-3
TGTGCCAGCAGTCCGGGAGGGCCAGATACGCAGTATTTT
CASSPGGPDTQYF
>TRBV11-2|-|-|TRBJ1-1
TGTGCCAGCAGCCCCAGTCCATCGTTTACCGAAGCTTTCTTT
CASSPSPSFTEAFF
>TRBV4-2|TRBD1|once|TRBJ2-2
TGTGCCAGCAGCCCAGGACAGGGAGACACCGGGGAGCTGTTTTTT
CASSPGQGDTGELFF
>TRBV30|-|-|TRBJ1-2
TGTGCCTGGAACCGATGGACAGTGAGCAACTATGGCTACACCTTC
CAWNRWTVSNYGYTF
>TRBV28|-|-|TRBJ1-2
TGTGCCAGCAAGGACAGAACCCTTGATTCAGGCTACACCTTC
CASKDRTLDSGYTF
>TRBV11-2|-|-|TRBJ1-2
TGTGCCAGCAGCTTAAGCATGAATTATGGCTACACCTTC
CASSLSMNYGYTF
>TRBV2|-|-|TRBJ1-2
TGTGCCAGCAGTTTAACCAGAGAGGGCCGGAAAGATGGCTACACCTTC
CASSLTREGRKDGYTF
>TRBV5-1|-|once|TRBJ2-7
TGCGCCAGCAGCTTGGTAGAGGGCAACTACGAGCAGTACTTC
CASSLVEGNYEQYF
>TRBV7-3|-|-|TRBJ2-1
TGTGCCAGCAGCCCCAAGGAGCGGGTCTACAATGAGCAGTTCTTC
CASSPKERVYNEQFF
>TRBV5-1|TRBD2|-|TRBJ2-7
TGCGCCAGCAGCTGGGGACTAGCGGGAGTTTACGAGCAGTACTTC
CASSWGLAGVYEQYF
>TRBV19|-|-|TRBJ2-1
TGTGCCAGTAGTAAGGAAAACGGGGGCAATGAGCAGTTCTTC
CASSKENGGNEQFF
>TRBV2|TRBD1|-|TRBJ2-7
TGTGCCAGCAGTTTGACAGGGGGTCCCTACGAGCAGTACTTC
CASSLTGGPYEQYF
>TRBV28|-|-|TRBJ2-3
TGTGCCAGCCTCTCGGGGGAGTGGGGCACAGATACGCAGTATTTT
CASLSGEWGTDTQYF
>TRBV2|TRBD1|-|TRBJ2-7
TGTGCCAGCAGGGGGACAGCCTACGAGCAGTACTTC
CASRGTAYEQYF